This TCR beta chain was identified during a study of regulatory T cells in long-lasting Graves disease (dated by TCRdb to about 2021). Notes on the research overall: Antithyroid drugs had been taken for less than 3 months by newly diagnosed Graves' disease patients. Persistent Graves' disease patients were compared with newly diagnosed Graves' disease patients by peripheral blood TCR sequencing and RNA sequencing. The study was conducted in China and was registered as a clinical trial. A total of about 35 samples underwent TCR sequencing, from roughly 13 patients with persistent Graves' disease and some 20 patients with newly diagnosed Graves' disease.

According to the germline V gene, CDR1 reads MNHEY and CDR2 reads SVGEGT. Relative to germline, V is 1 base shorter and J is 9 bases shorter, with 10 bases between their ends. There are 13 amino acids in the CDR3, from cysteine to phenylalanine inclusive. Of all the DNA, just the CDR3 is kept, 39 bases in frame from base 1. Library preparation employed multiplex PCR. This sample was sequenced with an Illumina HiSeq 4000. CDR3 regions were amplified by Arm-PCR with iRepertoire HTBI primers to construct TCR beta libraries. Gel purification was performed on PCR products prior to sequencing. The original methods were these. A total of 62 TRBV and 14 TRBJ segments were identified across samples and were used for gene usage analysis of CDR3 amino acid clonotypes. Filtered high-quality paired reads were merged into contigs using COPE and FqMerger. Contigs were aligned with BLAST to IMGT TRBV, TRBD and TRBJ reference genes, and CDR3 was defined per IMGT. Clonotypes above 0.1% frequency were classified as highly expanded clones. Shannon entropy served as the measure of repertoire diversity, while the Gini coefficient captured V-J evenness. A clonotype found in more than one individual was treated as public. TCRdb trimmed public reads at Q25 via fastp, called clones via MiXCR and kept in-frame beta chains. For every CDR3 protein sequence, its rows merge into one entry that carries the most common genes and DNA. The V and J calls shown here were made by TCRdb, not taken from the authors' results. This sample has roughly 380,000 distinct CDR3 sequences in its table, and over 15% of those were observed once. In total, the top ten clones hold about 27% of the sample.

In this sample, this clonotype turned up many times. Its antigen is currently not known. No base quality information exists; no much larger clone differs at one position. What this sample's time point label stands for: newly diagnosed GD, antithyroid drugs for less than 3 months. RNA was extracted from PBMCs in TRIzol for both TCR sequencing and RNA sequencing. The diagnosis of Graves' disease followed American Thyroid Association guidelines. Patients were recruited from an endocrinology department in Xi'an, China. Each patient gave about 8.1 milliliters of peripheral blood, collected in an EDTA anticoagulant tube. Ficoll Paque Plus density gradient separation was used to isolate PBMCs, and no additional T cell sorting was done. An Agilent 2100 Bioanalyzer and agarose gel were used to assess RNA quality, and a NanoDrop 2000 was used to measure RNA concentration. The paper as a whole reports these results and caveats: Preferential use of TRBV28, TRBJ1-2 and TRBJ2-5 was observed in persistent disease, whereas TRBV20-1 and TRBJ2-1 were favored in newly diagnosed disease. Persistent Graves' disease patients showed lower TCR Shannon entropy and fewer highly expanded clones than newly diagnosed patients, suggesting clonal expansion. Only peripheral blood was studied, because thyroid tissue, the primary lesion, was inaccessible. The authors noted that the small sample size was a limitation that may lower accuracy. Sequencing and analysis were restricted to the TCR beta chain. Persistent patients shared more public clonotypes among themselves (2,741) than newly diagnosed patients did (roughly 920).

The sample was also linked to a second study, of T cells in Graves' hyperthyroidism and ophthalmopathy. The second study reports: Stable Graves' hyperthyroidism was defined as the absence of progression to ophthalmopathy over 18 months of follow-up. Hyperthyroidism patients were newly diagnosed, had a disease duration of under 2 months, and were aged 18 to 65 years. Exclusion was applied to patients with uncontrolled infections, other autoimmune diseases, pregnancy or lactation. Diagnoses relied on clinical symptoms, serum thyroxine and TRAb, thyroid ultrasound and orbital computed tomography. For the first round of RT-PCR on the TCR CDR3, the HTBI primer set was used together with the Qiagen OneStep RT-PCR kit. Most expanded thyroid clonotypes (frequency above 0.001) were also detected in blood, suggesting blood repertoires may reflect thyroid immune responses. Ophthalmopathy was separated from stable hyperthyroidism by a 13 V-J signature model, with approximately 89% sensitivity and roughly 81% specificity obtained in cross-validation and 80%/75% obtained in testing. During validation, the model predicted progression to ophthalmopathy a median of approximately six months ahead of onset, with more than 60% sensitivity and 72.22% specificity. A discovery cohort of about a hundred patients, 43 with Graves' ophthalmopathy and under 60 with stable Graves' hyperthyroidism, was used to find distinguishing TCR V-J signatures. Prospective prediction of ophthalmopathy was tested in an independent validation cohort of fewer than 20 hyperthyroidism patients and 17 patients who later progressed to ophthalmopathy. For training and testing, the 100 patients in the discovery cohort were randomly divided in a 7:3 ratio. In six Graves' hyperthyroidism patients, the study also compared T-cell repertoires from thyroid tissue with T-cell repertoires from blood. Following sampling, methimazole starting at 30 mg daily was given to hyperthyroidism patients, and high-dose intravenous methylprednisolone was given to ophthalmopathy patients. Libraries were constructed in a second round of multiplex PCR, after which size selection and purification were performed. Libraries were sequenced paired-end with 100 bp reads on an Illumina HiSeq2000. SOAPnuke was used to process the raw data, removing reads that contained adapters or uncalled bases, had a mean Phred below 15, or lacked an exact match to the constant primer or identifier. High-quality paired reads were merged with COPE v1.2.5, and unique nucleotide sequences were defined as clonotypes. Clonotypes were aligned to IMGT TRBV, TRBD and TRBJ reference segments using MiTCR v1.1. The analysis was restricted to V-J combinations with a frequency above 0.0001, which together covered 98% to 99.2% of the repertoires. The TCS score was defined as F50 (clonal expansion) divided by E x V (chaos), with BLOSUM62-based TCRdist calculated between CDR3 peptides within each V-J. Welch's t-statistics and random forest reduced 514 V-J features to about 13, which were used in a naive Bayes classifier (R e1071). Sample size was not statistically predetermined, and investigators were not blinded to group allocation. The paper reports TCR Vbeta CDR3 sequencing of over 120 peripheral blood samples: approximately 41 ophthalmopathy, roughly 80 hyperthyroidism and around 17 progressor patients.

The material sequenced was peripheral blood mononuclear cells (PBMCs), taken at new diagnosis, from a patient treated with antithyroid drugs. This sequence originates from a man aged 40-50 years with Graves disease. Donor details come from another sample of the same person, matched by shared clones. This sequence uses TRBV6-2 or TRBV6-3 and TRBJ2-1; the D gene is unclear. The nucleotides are TGTGCCAGCAGTTACTTTTCCGATTCTGAGCAGTTCTTC. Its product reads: CASSYFSDSEQFF.